The TCR beta chain under discussion was sequenced for a study of T cell repertoires in breast cancer. CDR1 SGHTA and CDR2 FQGNSA come from the germline V gene. V was cut by 5 bases and J by 7 bases, with 19 bases left in between. This CDR3 comprises 15 residues. The expanded emulsion RT-PCR method captured paired alpha and beta chains from CD8+ T cells. A second nested PCR with blocking oligonucleotides suppressed unpaired genes. TCRdb analysed the emulsion pairing reads with MiXCR anew, one entry per CDR3 protein. The table has 150 to 200 distinct CDR3 sequences, more than 40% seen once. The chain carries TRBV7-2 and TRBJ2-3, with D possibly being TRBD2 (6 bases). This receptor was obtained from a pool of human donors with breast cancer or a healthy control (not recorded which). Input material: CD8+ T cells. CDR3 DNA: TGTGCCAGCAGCCGCATAGCGGTGGGGATAAATACGCAGTATTTT. As protein: CASSRIAVGINTQYF.